This T cell receptor (beta chain) comes out of a study of blood T cell repertoires in COVID-19. The Seattle patients joined while their infection was active and were tracked longitudinally afterward. TCRdb's copy holds only in-frame clones and misses some; the assay was immunoSEQ multiplex PCR. This sample has 150,000 to 170,000 clones, with about 85% found just once. Germline loops: CDR1 LGHNA, CDR2 YSLEER. V was pared by 0 bases and J by 5 bases, with 19 bases between. This CDR3 contains 17 residues. V and J are TRBV4-3 and TRBJ1-2; D may be TRBD1 (5 bases). Sequenced input: peripheral blood. The TCR sequence derives from a man between 60 and 70 years old with COVID-19, enrolled during active disease. CDR3 in amino acids: CASSQDLVAAGWYGYTF. As DNA, the CDR3 is TGCGCCAGCAGCCAAGATCTCGTCGCGGCAGGGTGGTATGGCTACACCTTC.